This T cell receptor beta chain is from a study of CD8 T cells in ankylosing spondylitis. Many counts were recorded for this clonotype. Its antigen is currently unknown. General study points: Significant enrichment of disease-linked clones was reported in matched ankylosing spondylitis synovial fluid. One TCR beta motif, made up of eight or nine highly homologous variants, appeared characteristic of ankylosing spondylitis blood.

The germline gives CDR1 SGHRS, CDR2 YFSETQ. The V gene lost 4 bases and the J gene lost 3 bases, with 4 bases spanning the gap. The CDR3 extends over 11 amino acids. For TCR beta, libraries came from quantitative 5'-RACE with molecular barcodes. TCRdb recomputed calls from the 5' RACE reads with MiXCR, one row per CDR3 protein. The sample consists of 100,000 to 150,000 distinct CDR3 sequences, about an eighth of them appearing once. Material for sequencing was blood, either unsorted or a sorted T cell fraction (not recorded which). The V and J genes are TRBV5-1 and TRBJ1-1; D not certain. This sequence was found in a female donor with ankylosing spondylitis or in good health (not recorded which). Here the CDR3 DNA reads TGCGCCAGCAGCATGGACACTGAAGCTTTCTTT. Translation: CASSMDTEAFF.